The 32 T cell receptor beta chains presented below share a single source sample, sequenced in a study of blood T cell repertoires in COVID-19. Profiling relied on immunoSEQ multiplex PCR, and the TCRdb table lists in-frame clones only, not all of them. The repertoire holds approximately 68,000 clones, with 70% to 85% as singletons. Material: peripheral blood. Receptors were obtained from a man older than 75 with active COVID-19.

The chain has TRBV7-3 and TRBJ2-1; TRBD1 matches at 9 bases. The CDR3 runs to 14 residues. V lost 8 bases, J lost 4 bases, and 6 bases stayed unmatched. Per germline, CDR1 SGHTA and CDR2 FQGTGA. CDR3 DNA: TGTGCCAGCCACGGGACAGGGCCATACAATGAGCAGTTCTTC. As protein: CASHGTGPYNEQFF.

The chain links TRBV28 to TRBJ2-1; TRBD2 might be the D (5 bases). V was cut by 4 bases and J by 10 bases, with 14 bases left in between. This CDR3 is 13 amino acids long. Germline V gives CDR1 MDHEN, CDR2 SYDVKM. The CDR3 DNA is TGTGCCAGCAGTTCCCCCCTGACGGGGGAGCAGTTCTTC. It codes for CASSSPLTGEQFF.

The V and J genes are TRBV7-9 and TRBJ2-7, with a weak D call TRBD1 (6 bases). Germline V CDR1 and CDR2: SEHNR, FQNEAQ (reference sequence). Trimming removed 5 bases at V and 3 bases at J, with 20 bases between. This CDR3 contains 16 residues. CDR3 coding DNA: TGTGCCAGCAGCCAAAGAGAGACAGGTCGCCACTACGAGCAGTACTTC. It encodes CASSQRETGRHYEQYF.

Only one count was recorded for this clone. This chain joins TRBV7-2 and TRBJ2-2, with TRBD1 matching 7 bases. CDR1 is SGHTA and CDR2 is FQGNSA in the germline V gene. This CDR3 has 15 amino acids. The V and J ends lost 4 bases and 5 bases, in that order; junction bases with no gene match: 7. CDR3 residues: CASSSQIQGTGELFF. CDR3 bases: TGTGCCAGCAGCTCGCAAATACAGGGGACCGGGGAGCTGTTTTTT.

The J gene is TRBJ1-3, the V gene TRBV28; 9 nucleotides agree with TRBD1. The V segment lost 6 bases and the J segment 9 bases; nucleotides outside the gene matches: 6. The CDR3 extends over 13 amino acids. Germline CDR1 is MDHEN and CDR2 is SYDVKM. In DNA, the CDR3 is TGTGCCAGCAGGGGACAGGGAGAGGGCACCATATATTTT. Protein: CASRGQGEGTIYF. Full variable domain (remainder filled in from reference TRBV28 and TRBJ1-3): DVKVTQSSRYLVKRTGEKVFLECVQDMDHENMFWYRQDPGLGLRLIYFSYDVKMKEKGDIPEGYSVSREKKERFSLILESASTNQTSMYLCASRGQGEGTIYFGEGSWLTVV.

The chain recombines TRBV5-6 with TRBJ2-1; D unclear. This CDR3 is built from 14 residues. Trimming stripped 7 bases from V and 6 bases from J, with 17 bases between. Per germline, CDR1 SGHDT and CDR2 YYEEEE. The CDR3 is CASAVDRVPNEQFF. CDR3 in DNA: TGTGCCAGCGCCGTAGACCGGGTCCCCAATGAGCAGTTCTTC.

As for this clone: The junction shows a germline mismatch at one end, possibly a read error. The CDR3, as DNA: TGTGCCACCAGCCGAGACAGGGCAAATGCGAACACTGAAGCTTTCTTT. Translation gives CATSRDRANANTEAFF. This chain uses TRBV15 with TRBJ1-1; TRBD1 matches at 7 bases. In germline, CDR1 is LNHNV, CDR2 YYDKDF (reference sequence). This CDR3 region has 16 residues. Full variable domain (remainder filled in from reference TRBV15 and TRBJ1-1): DAMVIQNPRYQVTQFGKPVTLSCSQTLNHNVMYWYQQKSSQAPKLLFHYYDKDFNNEADTPDNFQSRRPNTSFCFLDIRSPGLGDTAMYLCATSRDRANANTEAFFGQGTRLTVV.

The rearrangement uses TRBV9 and TRBJ2-1; D not resolved. The V gene's germline CDR1 is SGDLS and CDR2 YYNGEE. Trimming stripped 0 bases from V and 5 bases from J, with 12 bases between. This CDR3 has 15 residues. CDR3 bases: TGTGCCAGCAGCGTAGAGTTGGCCCCCCACAATGAGCAGTTCTTC. Its translation: CASSVELAPHNEQFF.

The V gene is TRBV2, the J gene TRBJ1-4; no reliable D call. From germline, CDR1 is SNHLY and CDR2 FYNNEI. V dropped 6 bases and J dropped 4 bases, with 15 bases sitting between them. This CDR3 is built from 15 residues. CDR3 coding DNA: TGTGCCAGCAGCGACGGAGGCAAGCTTAATGAAAAACTGTTTTTT. Its protein is CASSDGGKLNEKLFF.

The chain has TRBV2 and TRBJ2-7; 9 bases match TRBD2. The V gene end was trimmed by 8 bases and the J gene end by 7 bases; junction bases not matched to a gene: 15. CDR3 length: 15 residues. From germline, CDR1 is SNHLY and CDR2 FYNNEI. CDR3 region: CASSGAGGAWQEQYF. The CDR3 DNA reads TGTGCCAGCTCCGGGGCGGGGGGGGCGTGGCAAGAGCAGTACTTC.

This chain uses TRBV11-2 with TRBJ2-7; 9 positions match TRBD1. V gave up 9 bases and J gave up 6 bases; unmatched junction bases: 12. Germline values: CDR1 SGHAT, CDR2 FQNNGV. This CDR3 region has 14 residues. This CDR3 reads CASTRDRERGEQYF. As DNA, the CDR3 is TGTGCCAGTACCAGGGACAGGGAGCGGGGCGAGCAGTACTTC.

This chain links TRBV5-1 with TRBJ1-4; D not resolved. Germline V gives CDR1 SGHRS, CDR2 YFSETQ. Trimming cost V 0 bases and J 7 bases, with 13 bases left between them. The CDR3 spans 15 residues. The CDR3 nucleotides are TGCGCCAGCAGCTTGGGGGCAGAGGGCGTTGAAAAACTGTTTTTT. It specifies CASSLGAEGVEKLFF. Full variable domain (remainder filled in from reference TRBV5-1 and TRBJ1-4): KAGVTQTPRYLIKTRGQQVTLSCSPISGHRSVSWYQQTPGQGLQFLFEYFSETQRNKGNFPGRFSGRQFSNSRSEMNVSTLELGDSALYLCASSLGAEGVEKLFFGSGTQLSVL.

DNA of the CDR3: TGTGCCAGCAGCGTAGCTTGGACAGACAATGAGCAGTTCTTC. Translation: CASSVAWTDNEQFF. The chain employs TRBV9 and TRBJ2-1; tentatively, D is TRBD1 (6 bases). Germline CDR1 and CDR2: SGDLS and YYNGEE. The CDR3 covers 14 residues. Trimming cost V 0 bases and J 5 bases, with 9 bases left between them. The complete variable domain, with remaining parts taken from reference TRBV9 and TRBJ2-1, reads DSGVTQTPKHLITATGQRVTLRCSPRSGDLSVYWYQQSLDQGLQFLIQYYNGEERAKGNILERFSAQQFPDLHSELNLSSLELGDSALYFCASSVAWTDNEQFFGPGTRLTVL.

The chain couples TRBV24-1 to TRBJ2-2; D is ambiguous. Germline V lookup: CDR1 KGHDR, CDR2 SFDVKD. This CDR3 is built from 13 residues. Trimming cost V 7 bases and J 6 bases, with 11 bases left between them. The chain's CDR3 is CATSYDASGELFF. DNA for the CDR3: TGTGCCACCAGCTACGATGCGTCCGGGGAGCTGTTTTTT.

The chain links TRBV24-1 to TRBJ2-1, with 8 bases matching TRBD2. From germline, CDR1 is KGHDR and CDR2 SFDVKD. Trimming cost V 6 bases and J 7 bases; bases outside gene matches: 10. The CDR3 sequence is 15 residues long. The CDR3 region has the DNA TGTGCCACCAGTAGCCCGGGACTAGGTTCGAATGAGCAGTTCTTC. This codes for CATSSPGLGSNEQFF.

This clone was seen just once. The chain carries TRBV6-6 and TRBJ1-2; no reliable D call. CDR3 size: 13 residues. Germline V gene data show CDR1 as MNHNY and CDR2 as SVGAGI (reference sequence). Trimming pared 7 bases from V and 5 bases from J, leaving 14 bases between. CDR3 in DNA: TGTGCCAGCACCCCCGGAGCCGATTATGGCTACACCTTC. Its protein is CASTPGADYGYTF.

This clone showed up just once. The V and J genes are TRBV14 and TRBJ1-4; no clear D. Germline V gives CDR1 SGHDN, CDR2 FVKESK. Trimming removed 0 bases from V and 0 bases from J, with 8 bases in between. CDR3 size: 16 residues. The DNA of the CDR3 is TGTGCCAGCAGCCAAGACCCAGGAACAACTAATGAAAAACTGTTTTTT. Translated, it gives CASSQDPGTTNEKLFF.

This clone was recorded many times. The V call is TRBV4-1, the J call TRBJ2-1; 8 positions agree with TRBD2. Germline CDR1 and CDR2: MGHRA and YSYEKL. This CDR3 is built from 15 residues. J gave up 7 bases and V 4 bases, and 9 bases lay outside the gene matches. The DNA for the CDR3 is TGCGCCAGCAGCCCCGGGACTAGGAATGTGAATGAGCAGTTCTTC. Translated, it gives CASSPGTRNVNEQFF.

The rearrangement links TRBV9 to TRBJ2-1, with TRBD2 identical over 8 bases. Germline V CDR1 and CDR2: SGDLS, YYNGEE. The CDR3 sequence is 15 residues long. J gave up 4 bases and V 1 base, and 4 bases lay outside the gene matches. The CDR3 sequence: CASSVSGSIYNEQFF. DNA of the CDR3: TGTGCCAGCAGCGTAAGCGGGAGTATTTACAATGAGCAGTTCTTC.

The chain has TRBV6-5 and TRBJ2-7; D gene uncertain. Germline CDR1 and CDR2: MNHEY and SVGAGI. V gave up 7 bases and J gave up 7 bases, with 11 bases separating them. This CDR3 comprises 11 residues. CDR3 nucleotides: TGTGCCAGCATGGCCGCAACGGAGCAGTACTTC. Encoded protein: CASMAATEQYF.

This chain joins TRBV11-2 and TRBJ1-4; tentative D call: TRBD1 (5 bases). Germline values: CDR1 SGHAT, CDR2 FQNNGV. The CDR3 is made up of 16 amino acids. Deletions cut 1 base from V and 4 bases from J, with 13 bases between. In DNA form, the CDR3 reads TGTGCCAGCAGCTTAGTAGGGGTCAACAATAATGAAAAACTGTTTTTT. Translation gives CASSLVGVNNNEKLFF.

In its sample, this clone was seen a few times. The V call is TRBV7-8, the J call TRBJ1-5; 7 nucleotides line up with TRBD1. The CDR3 totals 16 residues. Germline CDR1 and CDR2: SGHVS and FQNEAQ. V was clipped by 6 bases and J by 2 bases; unmatched bases: 10. The CDR3: CASSTLQGIGNQPQHF. In DNA, the CDR3 is TGTGCCAGCAGTACACTACAGGGGATTGGCAATCAGCCCCAGCATTTT.

This clone was counted a few times. The V call is TRBV2, the J call TRBJ1-3; possibly TRBD1 for D (6 bases). Trimming shortened V by 8 bases and J by 4 bases, and 18 bases separated the two germline ends. Per the germline V gene, CDR1 is SNHLY and CDR2 is FYNNEI. The CDR3 is 15 amino acids. The CDR3 spells CASRAQGFTGNTIYF. The CDR3 DNA follows: TGTGCCAGCCGGGCACAGGGTTTTACGGGAAACACCATATATTTT.

The chain couples TRBV6-5 to TRBJ2-7, with 8 bases aligning to TRBD1. The CDR3 covers 14 residues. Germline CDR1 MNHEY, CDR2 SVGAGI. Unmatched junction bases numbered 3, after V lost 2 bases and J lost 3 bases. CDR3 amino acids: CASSYGTGGYEQYF. The CDR3, as DNA: TGTGCCAGCAGTTACGGGACAGGAGGCTACGAGCAGTACTTC.

The chain carries TRBV6-5 and TRBJ1-6; D possibly corresponds to TRBD1 (5 bases). Germline V gene lookup returns CDR1 MNHEY and CDR2 SVGAGI. This CDR3 region has 14 residues. The germline V and J ends were trimmed by 9 bases and 7 bases, with 16 bases remaining between them. The CDR3 reads CARPRGGWNSPLHF. The CDR3 DNA reads as TGTGCCAGACCCCGGGGGGGGTGGAATTCACCCCTCCACTTT.

The genes are TRBV24-1 and TRBJ2-3; no clear D. Germline loops: CDR1 KGHDR, CDR2 SFDVKD. With 0 bases removed from V and 10 bases from J, the gap between germline ends came to 19 bases. The CDR3 totals 16 residues. Here the CDR3 reads CATSDLRFGSSPSQYF. The DNA of the CDR3 is TGTGCCACCAGTGATTTGCGGTTTGGTAGTTCCCCTTCGCAGTATTTT.

The chain couples TRBV6-1 to TRBJ2-5; possibly TRBD1 for D (6 bases). The CDR3 consists of 17 residues. Germline V gives CDR1 MNHNS, CDR2 SASEGT. V dropped 0 bases and J dropped 5 bases, with 19 bases sitting between them. CDR3 nucleotide sequence: TGTGCCAGCAGTGAAGCCTTAGGGGGATACCCAGGGGAGACCCAGTACTTC. This codes for CASSEALGGYPGETQYF.

This chain uses TRBV5-1 with TRBJ1-4; tentatively, D is TRBD1 (5 bases). Trimming shortened V by 7 bases and J by 3 bases, and 13 bases separated the two germline ends. The V gene's germline CDR1 is SGHRS and CDR2 YFSETQ. CDR3 size: 14 residues. This chain's CDR3 is CASSQGAANEKLFF. The CDR3 coding sequence is TGCGCCAGCTCTCAGGGTGCGGCTAATGAAAAACTGTTTTTT. Supplemented by reference TRBV5-1 and TRBJ1-4, the full variable domain reads KAGVTQTPRYLIKTRGQQVTLSCSPISGHRSVSWYQQTPGQGLQFLFEYFSETQRNKGNFPGRFSGRQFSNSRSEMNVSTLELGDSALYLCASSQGAANEKLFFGSGTQLSVL.

In this sample, this clone turned up once. V usage is TRBV4-3 and J usage is TRBJ2-5; 16 bases match TRBD2. CDR1 and CDR2 (germline): LGHNA, YSLEER. CDR3 length: 16 residues. V dropped 4 bases and J dropped 5; count of bases not matched to a gene: 4. The CDR3 loop reads CASSLGLAGGVETQYF. The CDR3 DNA reads TGCGCCAGCAGCCTGGGACTAGCGGGGGGGGTGGAGACCCAGTACTTC.

The chain combines TRBV30 with TRBJ2-1, with 13 positions matching TRBD2. This CDR3 spans 19 amino acids. Looked up from germline, CDR1 is GTSNPN and CDR2 is SVGIG (reference sequence). The trim removed 0 bases at V and 0 bases at J, leaving 8 bases unmatched. The DNA of the CDR3 is TGTGCCTGGAGTGTCCTACCGGGACTAGCGGGGAGCTCCTACAATGAGCAGTTCTTC. Its translation: CAWSVLPGLAGSSYNEQFF.

CDR3 bases: TGTGCCAGCTCACCGCGACAGGCTCCTAATGAAAAACTGTTTTTT. Translated, it gives CASSPRQAPNEKLFF. The chain has TRBV18 and TRBJ1-4; weak D call: TRBD1 (6 bases). CDR1 is KGHSH and CDR2 is LQKENI in the germline V gene. This CDR3 contains 15 residues. The V gene lost 3 bases and the J gene lost 3 bases, with 11 bases spanning the gap.

The rearrangement uses TRBV7-3 and TRBJ2-7; 7 nucleotides match TRBD2. The CDR3 loop spans 14 amino acids. Germline CDR1 and CDR2: SGHTA and FQGTGA. V was clipped by 2 bases and J by 4 bases; unmatched bases: 5. The CDR3 region has the DNA TGTGCCAGCAGCTTACAGGGAGGGCCGTACGAGCAGTACTTC. Protein product: CASSLQGGPYEQYF.